This TCR beta chain was identified in a study of blood T cell repertoires in COVID-19. For the study at large: Spain, Italy and the United States supplied samples that represented acute and convalescent COVID-19. In each case, the material was cDNA or gDNA derived from T cells, B-cell-depleted T cells, or PBMCs.

CDR1 and CDR2 (germline): SGHTA, FQGNSA. CDR3 length: 14 amino acids. Trimming pared 5 bases from V and 0 bases from J, leaving 9 bases between. Original processing methods: Estimated nucleated cell counts came from reference gene primer amplification. The table came from immunoSEQ multiplex PCR; TCRdb's copy has only in-frame clones and leaves some out. V and J calls and clone size are given by that table; D and trimming were obtained from the DNA. Of around 210,000 clones in the sample, around 80% were seen once. Material: peripheral blood. The chain uses TRBV7-2 and TRBJ2-3, with D maybe TRBD1 (5 bases). The sequence came from a human donor in a cohort sampled during active COVID-19. The CDR3 here is CASSRDSSTDTQYF. CDR3 DNA sequence: TGTGCCAGCAGCCGCGACAGTAGCACAGATACGCAGTATTTT. Looking up the rest from reference TRBV7-2 and TRBJ2-3 gives the full variable domain: GAGVSQSPSNKVTEKGKDVELRCDPISGHTALYWYRQSLGQGLEFLIYFQGNSAPDKSGLPSDRFSAERTGGSVSTLTIQRTQQEDSAVYLCASSRDSSTDTQYFGPGTRLTVL.